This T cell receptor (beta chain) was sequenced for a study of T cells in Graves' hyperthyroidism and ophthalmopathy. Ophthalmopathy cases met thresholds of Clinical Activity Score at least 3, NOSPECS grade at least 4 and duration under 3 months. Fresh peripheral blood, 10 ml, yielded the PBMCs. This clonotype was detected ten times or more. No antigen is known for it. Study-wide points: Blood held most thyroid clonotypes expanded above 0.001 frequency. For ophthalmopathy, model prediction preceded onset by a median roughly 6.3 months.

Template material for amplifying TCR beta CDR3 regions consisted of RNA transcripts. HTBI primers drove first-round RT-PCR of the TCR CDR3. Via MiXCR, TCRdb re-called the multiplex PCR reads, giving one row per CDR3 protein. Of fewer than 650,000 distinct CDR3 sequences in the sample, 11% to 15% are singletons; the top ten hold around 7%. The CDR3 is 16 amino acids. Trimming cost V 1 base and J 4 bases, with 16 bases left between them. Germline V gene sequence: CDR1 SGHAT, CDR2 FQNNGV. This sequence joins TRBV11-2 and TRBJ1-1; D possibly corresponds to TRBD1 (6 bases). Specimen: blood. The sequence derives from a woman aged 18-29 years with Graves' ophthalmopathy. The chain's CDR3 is CASSLAFRGRGTEAFF. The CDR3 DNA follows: TGTGCCAGCAGCTTAGCATTCCGGGGGCGAGGCACTGAAGCTTTCTTT.